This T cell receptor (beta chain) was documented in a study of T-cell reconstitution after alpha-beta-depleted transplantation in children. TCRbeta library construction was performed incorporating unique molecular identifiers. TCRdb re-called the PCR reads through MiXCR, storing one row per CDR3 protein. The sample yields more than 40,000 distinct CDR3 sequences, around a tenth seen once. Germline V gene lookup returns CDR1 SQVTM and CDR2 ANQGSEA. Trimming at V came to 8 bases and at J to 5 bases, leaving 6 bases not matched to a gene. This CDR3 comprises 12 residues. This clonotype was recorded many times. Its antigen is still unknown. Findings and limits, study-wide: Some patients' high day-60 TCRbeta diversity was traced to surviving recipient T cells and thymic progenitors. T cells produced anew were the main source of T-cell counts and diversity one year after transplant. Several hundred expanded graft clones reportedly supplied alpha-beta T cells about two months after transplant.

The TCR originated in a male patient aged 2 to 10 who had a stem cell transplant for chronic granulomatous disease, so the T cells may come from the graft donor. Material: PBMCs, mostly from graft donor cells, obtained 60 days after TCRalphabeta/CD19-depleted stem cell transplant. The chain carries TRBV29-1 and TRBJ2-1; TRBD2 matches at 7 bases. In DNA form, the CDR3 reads TGCAGCTCCCGGGACTACGACAATGAGCAGTTCTTC. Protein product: CSSRDYDNEQFF.